There are many counts of the clone carrying this T cell receptor beta chain. These data originate in a study of T cells in Graves' hyperthyroidism and ophthalmopathy. Absence of ophthalmopathy progression within 18 months defined stable Graves' hyperthyroidism. Uncontrolled infection, other autoimmune disease, pregnancy or lactation led to exclusion. Source material for PBMCs was 9 to 10 ml fresh peripheral blood. The V end lost 1 base, the J end lost 4 bases, and 8 bases lay between the germline ends. CDR1 is SGHVS, CDR2 FQNEAQ, per germline. CDR3 length equals 14 residues. RNA transcripts served as the template for amplifying TCR beta CDR3 regions. HTBI primers drove first-round RT-PCR of the TCR CDR3. Using its own MiXCR run on the multiplex PCR reads, TCRdb lists one record per CDR3 protein. This repertoire shows 450,000 to 600,000 distinct CDR3 sequences, approximately 15% found once; its top ten account for about 15%.

The chain joins TRBV7-8 to TRBJ1-5; D is ambiguous. The sequence derives from a woman in her 40s with Graves' hyperthyroidism. Input material: blood. The CDR3 DNA is TGTGCCAGCAGCTTAGGACGGGTTAATCAGCCCCAGCATTTT. It yields the protein CASSLGRVNQPQHF.